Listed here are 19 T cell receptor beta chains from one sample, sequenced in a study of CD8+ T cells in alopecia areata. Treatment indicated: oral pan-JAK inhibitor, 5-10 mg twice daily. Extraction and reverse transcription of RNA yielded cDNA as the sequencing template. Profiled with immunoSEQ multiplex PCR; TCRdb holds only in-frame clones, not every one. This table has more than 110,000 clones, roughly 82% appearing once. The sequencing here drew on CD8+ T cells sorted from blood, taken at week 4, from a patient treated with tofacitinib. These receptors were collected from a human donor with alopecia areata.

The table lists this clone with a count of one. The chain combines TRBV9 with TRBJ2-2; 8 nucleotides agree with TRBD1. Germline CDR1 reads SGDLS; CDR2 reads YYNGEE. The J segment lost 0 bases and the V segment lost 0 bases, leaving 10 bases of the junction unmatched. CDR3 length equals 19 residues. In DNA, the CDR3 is TGTGCCAGCAGCGTAGCTCTCTTGTCAGGGGGCCCGAACACCGGGGAGCTGTTTTTT. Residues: CASSVALLSGGPNTGELFF.

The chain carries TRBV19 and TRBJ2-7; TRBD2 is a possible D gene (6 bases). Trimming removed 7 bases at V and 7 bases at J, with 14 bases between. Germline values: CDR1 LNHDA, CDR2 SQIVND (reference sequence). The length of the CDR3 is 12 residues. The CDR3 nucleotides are TGTGCCAGTACGGGACTTTATGGGGAGCAGTACTTC. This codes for CASTGLYGEQYF. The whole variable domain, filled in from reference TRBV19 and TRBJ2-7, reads DGGITQSPKYLFRKEGQNVTLSCEQNLNHDAMYWYRQDPGQGLRLIYYSQIVNDFQKGDIAEGYSVSREKKESFPLTVTSAQKNPTAFYLCASTGLYGEQYFGPGTRLTVT.

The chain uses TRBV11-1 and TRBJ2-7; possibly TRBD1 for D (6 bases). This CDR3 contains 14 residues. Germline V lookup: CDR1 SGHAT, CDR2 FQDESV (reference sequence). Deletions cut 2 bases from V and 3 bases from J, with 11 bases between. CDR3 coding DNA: TGTGCCAGCAGCTTAACGGGACACGTCTACGAGCAGTACTTC. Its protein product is CASSLTGHVYEQYF.

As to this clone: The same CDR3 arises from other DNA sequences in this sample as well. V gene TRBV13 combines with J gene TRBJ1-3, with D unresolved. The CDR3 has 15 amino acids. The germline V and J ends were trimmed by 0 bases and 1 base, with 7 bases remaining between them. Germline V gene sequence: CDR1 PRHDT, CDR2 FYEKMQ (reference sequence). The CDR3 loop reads CASSLGPSSGNTIYF. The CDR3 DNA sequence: TGTGCCAGCAGCTTAGGACCTTCTTCTGGAAACACCATATATTTT.

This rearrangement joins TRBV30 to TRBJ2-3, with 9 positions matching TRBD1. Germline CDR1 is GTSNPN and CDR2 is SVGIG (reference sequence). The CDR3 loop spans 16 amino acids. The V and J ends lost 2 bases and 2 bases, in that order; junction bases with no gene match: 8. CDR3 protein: CAWSPGTGTYTDTQYF. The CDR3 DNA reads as TGTGCCTGGAGTCCCGGGACAGGGACTTACACAGATACGCAGTATTTT.

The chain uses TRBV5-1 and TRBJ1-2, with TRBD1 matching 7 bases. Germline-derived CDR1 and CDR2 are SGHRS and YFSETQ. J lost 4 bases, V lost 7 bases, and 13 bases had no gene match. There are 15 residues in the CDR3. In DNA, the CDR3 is TGCGCCAGCGACCGGGACAGCAAGATCACCTATGGCTACACCTTC. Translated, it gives CASDRDSKITYGYTF.

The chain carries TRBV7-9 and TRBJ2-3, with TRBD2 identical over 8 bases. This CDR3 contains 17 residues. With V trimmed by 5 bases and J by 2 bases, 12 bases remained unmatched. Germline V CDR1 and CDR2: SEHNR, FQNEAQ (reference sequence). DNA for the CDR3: TGTGCCAGCAGCCCCCCCATGGAGCGGGGGCACACAGATACGCAGTATTTT. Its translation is CASSPPMERGHTDTQYF.

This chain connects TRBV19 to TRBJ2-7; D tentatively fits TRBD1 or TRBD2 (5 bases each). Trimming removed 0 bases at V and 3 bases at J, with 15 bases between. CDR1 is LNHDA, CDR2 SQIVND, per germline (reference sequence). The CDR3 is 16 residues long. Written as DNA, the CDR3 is TGTGCCAGTAGTATAGAGGTCACCGGGACCCTCTACGAGCAGTACTTC. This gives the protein CASSIEVTGTLYEQYF.

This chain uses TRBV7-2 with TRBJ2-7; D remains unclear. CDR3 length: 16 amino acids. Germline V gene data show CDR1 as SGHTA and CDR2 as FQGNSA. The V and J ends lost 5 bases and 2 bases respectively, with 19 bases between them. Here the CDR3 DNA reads TGTGCCAGCAGCCCATTATGGTATAGGGCTGCCTACGAGCAGTACTTC. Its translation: CASSPLWYRAAYEQYF.

CDR3 coding DNA: TGCAGCGCCGGTTTGGGGGCCAAAAACATTCAGTACTTC. Translation gives CSAGLGAKNIQYF. The V and J genes are TRBV29-1 and TRBJ2-4; D gene ambiguous. The V gene's germline CDR1 is SQVTM and CDR2 ANQGSEA. Trimming left V 7 bases short and J 1 base short, with 11 bases between. There are 13 residues in the CDR3.

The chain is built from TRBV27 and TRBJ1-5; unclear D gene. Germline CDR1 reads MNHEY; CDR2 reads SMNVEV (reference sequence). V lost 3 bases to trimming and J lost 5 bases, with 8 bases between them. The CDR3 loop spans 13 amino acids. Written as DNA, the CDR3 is TGTGCCAGCAGTTTTCGGGGAGATCAGCCCCAGCATTTT. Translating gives CASSFRGDQPQHF.

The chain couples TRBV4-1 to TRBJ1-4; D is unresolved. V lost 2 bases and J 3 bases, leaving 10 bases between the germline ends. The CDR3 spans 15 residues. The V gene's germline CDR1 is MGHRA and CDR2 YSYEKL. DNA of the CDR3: TGCGCCAGCAGCCAATGGAACCGAGCTAATGAAAAACTGTTTTTT. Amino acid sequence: CASSQWNRANEKLFF.

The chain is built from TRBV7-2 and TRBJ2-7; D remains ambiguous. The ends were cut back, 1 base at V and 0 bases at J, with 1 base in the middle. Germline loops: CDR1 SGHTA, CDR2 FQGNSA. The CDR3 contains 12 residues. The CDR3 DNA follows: TGTGCCAGCAGCTTAGTCTCCTACGAGCAGTACTTC. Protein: CASSLVSYEQYF.

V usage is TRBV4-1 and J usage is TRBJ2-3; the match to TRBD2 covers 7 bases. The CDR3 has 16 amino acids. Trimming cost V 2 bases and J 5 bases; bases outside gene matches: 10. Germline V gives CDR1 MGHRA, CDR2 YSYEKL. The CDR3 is CASSQPLTSLEDTQYF. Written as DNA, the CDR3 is TGCGCCAGCAGCCAACCTTTGACTAGCCTGGAAGATACGCAGTATTTT.

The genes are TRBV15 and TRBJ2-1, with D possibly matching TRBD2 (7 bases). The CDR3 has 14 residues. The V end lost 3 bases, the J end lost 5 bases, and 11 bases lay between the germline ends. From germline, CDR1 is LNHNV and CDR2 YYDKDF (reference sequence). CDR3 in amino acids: CATSSAGADNEQFF. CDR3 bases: TGTGCCACCAGCAGCGCGGGGGCCGACAATGAGCAGTTCTTC.

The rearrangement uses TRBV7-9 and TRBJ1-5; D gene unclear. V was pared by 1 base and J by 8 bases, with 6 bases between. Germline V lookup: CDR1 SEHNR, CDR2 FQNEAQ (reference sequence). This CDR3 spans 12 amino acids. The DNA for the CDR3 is TGTGCCAGCAGCTTAGGGGGTGAGCCCCAGCATTTT. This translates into CASSLGGEPQHF.

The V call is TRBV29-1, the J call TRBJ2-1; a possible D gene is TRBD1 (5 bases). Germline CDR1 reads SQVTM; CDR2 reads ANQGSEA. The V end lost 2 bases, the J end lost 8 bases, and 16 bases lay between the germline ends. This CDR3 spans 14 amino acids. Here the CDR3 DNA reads TGCAGCGTTGAAACTAATAGACAGTGGGATGAGCAGTTCTTC. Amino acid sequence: CSVETNRQWDEQFF.

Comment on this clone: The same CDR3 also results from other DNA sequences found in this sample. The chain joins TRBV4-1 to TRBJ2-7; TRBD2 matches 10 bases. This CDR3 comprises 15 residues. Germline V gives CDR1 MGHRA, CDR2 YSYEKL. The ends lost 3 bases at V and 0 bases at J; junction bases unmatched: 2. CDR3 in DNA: TGCGCCAGCAGCCACAGGACTAGCGGCTCCTACGAGCAGTACTTC. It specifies CASSHRTSGSYEQYF.

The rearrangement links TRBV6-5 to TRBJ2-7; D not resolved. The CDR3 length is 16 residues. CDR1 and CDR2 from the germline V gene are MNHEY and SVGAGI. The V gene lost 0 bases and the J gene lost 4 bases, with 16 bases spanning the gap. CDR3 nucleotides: TGTGCCAGCAGTTACTCGACACAAGCACCCTCTTACGAGCAGTACTTC. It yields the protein CASSYSTQAPSYEQYF.